This T cell receptor beta chain originates from a study of cytomegalovirus exposure and HLA in healthy donors (dated by TCRdb to 2015 to 2018). For the study in its entirety: According to an earlier analysis of 550 to 700 of the donors, roughly 180 million T cells yielded approximately 120 million unique TCR beta sequences and 276 Gb of sequence data. Donor age, sex, ethnicity and CMV serostatus were compiled alongside the repertoire data. Among under 450 genotyped donors of the cohort, an average of about 240,000 unique TCR beta nucleotide sequences were sequenced per donor, about a sixth of them non-productive. Both class I and class II loci were covered by HLA typing, at four-digit resolution. High-throughput TCR immunosequencing, statistical association of individual TCRs with disease status, and machine learning were combined to predict cytomegalovirus infection status. Of the approximately 400 genotyped donors, approximately 80% were placed in the genetic ancestry cluster associated with self-reported Caucasian donors. In a later genetic analysis, genome-wide SNP genotypes for about three fifths of the roughly 670 donors were used, and that subset was treated as a discovery cohort. Besides the first cohort of roughly 700 subjects, a separate validation cohort made up of 95 to 150 different subjects was used. The number of typed donors differed by locus: about 629-640 for A, B, C, DRB1 and DQB1; 522 for DQA1; approximately 600 for DPA1; and roughly 490 for DPB1. An early release covering around 630 HLA-typed donors comprised about 300 gigabases of sequencing data and around 80 million unique TCR sequences. Because of strong linkage in the cohort, roughly five DR-DQ haplotypes were treated as single units for association and clustering. The study used immunosequencing to profile the T cell repertoires of around 600 subjects and linked those repertoires to cytomegalovirus serostatus. An earlier analysis of several hundred of the donors applied high-throughput TCR beta sequencing to assess whether each TCR beta V gene segment acted as functional or pseudogenic. A later analysis re-examined previously published TCR beta repertoires from several hundred donors and added high-resolution HLA genotyping to investigate patterns of TCR occurrence. Every discovery cohort repertoire had been produced on one sequencing platform. The study was designed to test whether signatures of past pathogen exposure could be identified by cataloging public T cell receptors. Rather than drawing on any new phenotypic data, the later analysis identified candidate immune exposures from TCR beta sequences and the way those sequences occurred across donors.

The cohort was made up of roughly 670 healthy bone marrow donors. All cohort members were sampled while nominally healthy, although unrecorded immune exposures were likely present. The donor tested CMV seronegative and was one of the 352 seronegative cohort members. Every donor gave a peripheral blood sample, and the peripheral blood mononuclear cells from that sample were used for TCR beta sequencing. Genomic DNA extraction from the blood cell samples was performed with the Qiagen DNeasy Blood Extraction Kit. The full study reports these points: Assigning TCR associations to individual alleles was difficult when HLA alleles, especially DR and DQ, strongly co-occurred. Across donors, most TCR sequences were observed very rarely, whereas some public TCRs were present in many individuals. In vitro tests confirmed that a few of the cytomegalovirus-associated TCR beta chains recognize cytomegalovirus antigens. A cluster of highly shared sequence variants was judged likely to represent a technical artifact of the sequencing pipeline. In a later analysis, HLA-associated TCR beta chains were found to be more clonally expanded and to have lower generation probabilities than equally common non-associated chains. Because some donors lacked HLA typing at each locus, the association tests relied only on the typed subset. In a later analysis, the rate of TCR association differed among HLA loci, with DRB1 alleles having the most associated TCRs and HLA-C alleles having the fewest. In a later analysis, most CMV-associated TCR beta chains were found to appear HLA-restricted, with HLA associations seemingly driven largely by CMV exposure. An earlier analysis of 450 to 750 of the donors showed that most TCR beta V segments appeared in productive rearrangements either about 87% or about 30% of the time, which broadly matched IMGT annotations. A later genetic analysis reported fewer N-insertions in productive TCRs among donors in an Asian-associated ancestry cluster than the roughly 700-donor mean. Sequencing depth was assumed to be roughly uniform across donors in the presence/absence analyses, though that assumption may not hold. A later analysis associated 15,000 to 20,000 TCR beta sequences with specific HLA alleles at a false discovery rate of 0.05. According to the authors, the approach could potentially be generalized to other disease states and immunological phenotypes. In the study, approximately 150 TCR beta chains were listed as associated with cytomegalovirus. The classifier was reported to diagnose cytomegalovirus status with high specificity and sensitivity in both the original cohort and the validation cohort. Correlated functional status among segregating V segments might reflect linkage disequilibrium, but an unknown experimental factor could not be ruled out. For the cohort, immune exposure information was limited to CMV serostatus. A further reported finding was that TCR beta sequences accurately predicted the HLA-A and HLA-B alleles for most subjects in the first cohort. The earlier analysis of approximately 540 of the donors excluded fewer than 20 rarely observed V segments, including chromosome 9 orphons, because counts were too low. The cohort was sequenced for TCR beta chains only, and without alpha or paired-chain data the features that could be detected were limited. A later genetic analysis associated a missense DCLRE1C variant with V-gene and J-gene trimming of TCR beta chains, and an independent cohort replicated the association. A later analysis reported that several top co-occurrence clusters appeared linked to parvovirus B19, influenza, CMV and Epstein-Barr virus.

Receptor amplification or capture employed the immunoSEQ multiplex PCR assay. For the multiplex PCR, a mixture combining 60 forward primers for TCR Vbeta segments and 13 reverse primers for TCR Jbeta segments was used. Amplification of the CDR3 region of rearranged TCR beta genes was performed with a multiplex PCR assay on genomic DNA. The amplified TCR beta libraries were sequenced on the Illumina HiSeq System as 87-base-pair reads. In the source study's methods: In a later analysis, approximately 74 million unique TCR beta chains were counted across the 666 repertoires, and roughly 11 million of these chains were shared by at least two donors. Raw reads were error-corrected and collapsed into unique sequences by a nearest-neighbor algorithm in which closely related sequences were merged to remove PCR and sequencing errors. Alignment of CDR3 sequences to IMGT reference sequences was used to assign V, D and J gene segments. Each retained sequence needed at least a six-nucleotide match to both a V gene segment and a J gene segment. A rearrangement was called productive if the CDR3 had no stop codons and remained in frame with V and J, and every other rearrangement was called non-productive. CDR3 was defined according to IMGT convention as the region running from the second conserved V-encoded cysteine to the conserved J-encoded phenylalanine. In an earlier analysis of some 550 of the donors, sequences lacking an unambiguous match to a single V gene segment were excluded. In an earlier analysis of some 590 of the donors, a V segment was called functional when productive rearrangements were above 56.7%, and segregating when the standard deviation between donors exceeded 5%. A statistical classification framework was built for diagnosing cytomegalovirus status from the catalog of TCR beta chain sequences. A later analysis assigned V and J genes by comparing TCR nucleotide sequences with IMGT/GENE-DB human TR gene sequences. A later analysis assigned CDR3 sequences and most-parsimonious VDJ recombination scenarios with the TCRdist pipeline. A later analysis defined each TCR beta chain by its CDR3 amino acid sequence plus V-gene family, and excluded reads lacking a unique V-gene family. As a way to deal with suspected cross-contamination and a sequencing artifact, a later analysis dropped more than 500 nucleotide sequences that were highly shared and had low generation probability. In a later analysis, a clonal expansion index for each public chain was calculated from normalized within-repertoire ranks of inferred template counts. A later analysis computed generation probabilities with a VDJ recombination model fitted to out-of-frame rearrangements, and checked the results against IGoR. In a later analysis, hypergeometric tests were used to score TCR-TCR, TCR-HLA and TCR-CMV co-occurrence, with a repertoire-size bias correction applied to TCR pairs. In a later analysis, false discovery rates were estimated by permuting HLA or CMV assignments 20 times. In a later analysis, co-occurring TCRs were grouped using DBSCAN, with TCRdist sequence similarity added in when clustering inside HLA-allele-positive subsets. Co-occurrence clustering excluded repertoires with fewer than 30,000 or more than 120,000 public chains, plus five with anomalous nucleotide sharing. The clones in this table, taken by TCRdb from immuneACCESS, are in-frame only. Not every clone is retained; where verified, under half of the shortfall comes from an unresolved V gene, and the cause of the rest is unknown. V, J and clone size are taken as reported in that table, and D and trimming were inferred from the DNA itself. The sample has around 150,000 clones on record, 76% of them singletons. 3.1% of the sample is taken by the ten largest.

Points on this clone: Its antigen has not been determined. Base qualities are not provided; no much larger clone lies one nucleotide away.

The sequencing sample was made of PBMCs. This clonotype originated in a male donor in good health and CMV-seronegative.

The nucleotide sequence reads as follows: TGCAGTGCACCAGAGCGGGCTGAGCAGTTCTTC. This codes for CSAPERAEQFF. The receptor chain draws on TRBV20-1 and TRBJ2-1; TRBD2 is a possible D gene, resting on 6 matching bases. CDR1 and CDR2 are read off the germline V gene (reference sequence) as DFQATT and SNEGSKA. Counted from cysteine to phenylalanine, this CDR3 has 11 amino acids. The DNA shown is the 33-base CDR3, in frame from base 1. V drops 6 bases and J drops 9 bases, leaving 12 bases in between.